The rows below give T cell receptor beta chains drawn from one sample of a study of cytomegalovirus exposure and HLA in healthy donors. The table came from immunoSEQ multiplex PCR; TCRdb's copy has only in-frame clones and leaves some out. The profile shows about 120,000 clones, about two thirds of them singletons. The specimen was PBMCs. The receptors shown here come from a man younger than 45 in good health and CMV-seronegative. Each CDR3 is given with its conserved first and last residue. The D gene is left open where the match is weak. Size is omitted from some rows. Given values are once, few, many or a class for expanded clones.

TRBJ2-3,TRBD2,NA,TRBV7-2,TGTGCCAGCAGCTTAGTTGGTCTAGCGGGGGGCACAGGTAAAGCGCAGTATTTT,CASSLVGLAGGTGKAQYF
TRBJ1-2,NA,NA,TRBV4-3,TGCGCCAGCAGCCAAGATGTGAGTGGGAGGATATACGGCTACACCTTC,CASSQDVSGRIYGYTF
TRBJ2-7,NA,NA,TRBV4-2,TGTGCCAGCAGCCAACCCCCCGGGCGGACTATCTCCTACGAGCAGTACTTC,CASSQPPGRTISYEQYF
TRBJ2-5,NA,NA,TRBV10-2,TGCGCCAGCAGTGAGTCGGAGGCCCAGTACTTC,CASSESEAQYF
TRBJ2-2,NA,once,TRBV7-6,TGTGCCAGCAGCTCGCGCGGGAACCTCAACACCGGGGAGCTGTTTTTT,CASSSRGNLNTGELFF
TRBJ2-5,NA,NA,TRBV5-5,TGTGCCAGCAGCTTGGCAGGGACCCAGTACTTC,CASSLAGTQYF
TRBJ2-1,NA,NA,TRBV9,TGTGCCAGCAGCGTAGATCGCAGGCAGAATGAGCAGTTCTTC,CASSVDRRQNEQFF
TRBJ2-7,NA,NA,TRBV6-5,TGTGCCAGCAGTTTCGGGAGTTCCTACGAGCAGTACTTC,CASSFGSSYEQYF
TRBJ1-3,TRBD1,NA,TRBV4-3,TGCGCCAGCAGCCAAGAAAGGACAGGGCGCGGTTCTGGAAACACCATATATTTT,CASSQERTGRGSGNTIYF
TRBJ2-1,TRBD1,NA,TRBV18,TGTGCCACCCGGGACAGGGGCCTCTCCTACAATGAGCAGTTCTTC,CATRDRGLSYNEQFF
TRBJ1-2,TRBD1,NA,TRBV30,TGTGCCTGGACAGGGGGCCTGGGCTACACCTTC,CAWTGGLGYTF
TRBJ2-7,NA,NA,TRBV7-9,TGTGCCAGCAGCTGGGTGGGCAGAATAAACGAGCAGTACTTC,CASSWVGRINEQYF
TRBJ2-1,TRBD2,NA,TRBV4-2,TGTGCCAGCAGCCAACCCGTAGCGGGGGACTACAATGAGCAGTTCTTC,CASSQPVAGDYNEQFF
TRBJ2-2,NA,NA,TRBV30,TGTGCCTGGAGTACTGGGCTAGCGATTGGGTACACCGGGGAGCTGTTTTTT,CAWSTGLAIGYTGELFF
TRBJ1-4,NA,NA,TRBV6-5,TGTGCCAGCAGTTACTGGAGGGAAAAACTGTTTTTT,CASSYWREKLFF
TRBJ2-3,TRBD2,NA,TRBV28,TGTGCCAGCAGTTTACGGAAAGATAGCGGGGGGGGAGCAGATACGCAGTATTTT,CASSLRKDSGGGADTQYF
TRBJ1-4,NA,few,TRBV5-1,TGCGCCAGCAGCATCCTGCCAGGGACTAATGAAAAACTGTTTTTT,CASSILPGTNEKLFF
TRBJ2-5,TRBD1,NA,TRBV7-8,TGTGCCAGCAGCTGGAACCGGGACAGGGTTCAAGAGACCCAGTACTTC,CASSWNRDRVQETQYF
TRBJ1-5,TRBD1,NA,TRBV6-5,TGTGCCAGCAGTGCACACAGGGGTTACAATCAGCCCCAGCATTTT,CASSAHRGYNQPQHF
TRBJ1-5,TRBD1,few,TRBV4-3,TGCGCCAGCAGCCAAGATACGGGACAGGGTGGACAGCCCCAGCATTTT,CASSQDTGQGGQPQHF
TRBJ2-2,NA,NA,TRBV5-1,TGCGCCAGCAGCTTGGTCGGGACAACGTCCGGGGAGCTGTTTTTT,CASSLVGTTSGELFF
TRBJ1-1,NA,NA,TRBV30,TGTGCCTGGAGTCAAATGAACACTGAAGCTTTCTTT,CAWSQMNTEAFF
TRBJ1-1,TRBD1,once,TRBV10-3,TGTGCCATCAGTACAGGGGGCAAAGCTTTCTTT,CAISTGGKAFF
TRBJ1-1,NA,NA,TRBV30,TGTGCCTGGAGTGTGACATATACCATCATGAACACTGAAGCTTTCTTT,CAWSVTYTIMNTEAFF
TRBJ2-7,NA,NA,TRBV18,TGTGCCAGCTCACCCAATCCCTCCTACGAGCAGTACTTC,CASSPNPSYEQYF
TRBJ2-3,NA,NA,TRBV7-3,TGTGCCAGCAGCACCGCCTGGGGCTCTGCAGATACGCAGTATTTT,CASSTAWGSADTQYF
TRBJ2-3,NA,few,TRBV6-5,TGTGCCAGCAGGGCAGGCACAGATACGCAGTATTTT,CASRAGTDTQYF
TRBJ1-1,NA,few,TRBV5-4,TGTGCCAGCAGCTTGGGCGCGGGGTTTGGTGAGGCTTTCTTT,CASSLGAGFGEAFF
TRBJ2-2,TRBD2,NA,TRBV11-2,TGTGCCAGCAACCTAGCCCCGGGACTAGCGGCCGGGGAGCTGTTTTTT,CASNLAPGLAAGELFF
TRBJ2-3,TRBD1,NA,TRBV6-5,TGTGCCAGCAGTTACGAGCCCCGACAGGGCGCAGATACGCAGTATTTT,CASSYEPRQGADTQYF
TRBJ1-2,NA,NA,TRBV30,TGTGCCTGGAGTGCCGGACAGCAGATGAACTATGGCTACACCTTC,CAWSAGQQMNYGYTF
TRBJ2-5,TRBD2,NA,TRBV18,TGTGCCAGCTCACCCAAGACTAGCGGGGACCAAGAGACCCAGTACTTC,CASSPKTSGDQETQYF
TRBJ2-7,TRBD2,once,TRBV7-2,TGTGCCAGCAGCTTAGAAGCGGGGGGAACCTACGAGCAGTACTTC,CASSLEAGGTYEQYF
TRBJ2-5,NA,NA,TRBV5-1,TGCGCCAGCAGCTCCGGGACACGAGAGACCCAGTACTTC,CASSSGTRETQYF
TRBJ2-3,NA,NA,TRBV7-9,TGTGCCAGCAGCCGACCGAGGGAGCGGAGCACAGATACGCAGTATTTT,CASSRPRERSTDTQYF
TRBJ2-1,TRBD2,NA,TRBV6-6,TGTGCCAGCAATACAATGAATAGCGGGGGGCCCTATGAGCAGTTCTTC,CASNTMNSGGPYEQFF